This TCR beta chain appears in the sequencing data of a study of OX40 agonist ivuxolimab in advanced cancers. In the study overall: Ivuxolimab is a fully human IgG2 antibody that activates OX40 (CD134). Partial responses were achieved by three patients, one with hepatocellular carcinoma and two with cutaneous melanoma. Participants averaged roughly 60 years of age (range about 23 to 79) and were roughly 83% male.

Peripheral blood came from all dose cohorts at three timepoints. Profiling relied on immunoSEQ multiplex PCR, and the TCRdb table lists in-frame clones only, not all of them. The data show over 55,000 clones, approximately 93% seen once. CDR3 size: 15 residues. V shed 4 bases, J shed 6 bases, and the junction held 4 bases outside the gene matches. Germline assignment: CDR1 MNHEY and CDR2 SMNVEV (reference sequence). The chain has TRBV27 and TRBJ2-5; 14 bases agree with TRBD2. The sample here was CD4+ or CD8+ T cells sorted from blood, taken in a trial of the OX40 agonist ivuxolimab. The sequence was obtained from an adult with an advanced solid tumor such as melanoma, head and neck, liver or kidney cancer. The CDR3 spells CASSSGLAGVKTQYF. The CDR3 region has the DNA TGTGCCAGCAGTTCGGGACTAGCGGGGGTCAAGACCCAGTACTTC.